These T cell receptor beta chains were read from a single sample in a study of blood T cells in healthy people across ages. TCRdb ran MiXCR on the 5' RACE reads and lists one entry per CDR3 protein. The data hold some 940,000 distinct CDR3 sequences, with about 27% observed a single time. Separately, the same data were catalogued under a study of T cells of mothers and their children.

The sequenced sample was blood. The receptors come from a middle-aged woman in good health. Both conserved end residues are part of each CDR3. A D gene is named only where the DNA matches it firmly. Not every row has a clone size; where given, it reads once, few, many or a size class.

cdr3_aa | cdr3_nt | d_call | v_call | clone_size | j_call
CASSRVKWGYTF | TGTGCCAGCAGCCGGGTTAAATGGGGCTACACCTTC | NA | TRBV28 | NA | TRBJ1-2
CASSSTLAVHGTQYF | TGTGCCAGCAGTTCCACCTTAGCGGTGCATGGTACGCAGTATTTT | NA | TRBV6-5 | many | TRBJ2-3
CSVSTGFHGNNQPQHF | TGCAGCGTCTCTACAGGGTTCCATGGCAACAATCAGCCCCAGCATTTT | NA | TRBV29-1 | NA | TRBJ1-5
CSATPDSFNQPQHF | TGCAGTGCTACCCCGGACAGCTTCAATCAGCCCCAGCATTTT | NA | TRBV20-1 | NA | TRBJ1-5
CASSWGRGGYEQYF | TGTGCCAGCAGTTGGGGCAGGGGGGGCTACGAGCAGTACTTC | NA | TRBV27 | many | TRBJ2-7
CASSHLPGQGTDTQYF | TGCGCCAGCAGCCATCTCCCGGGACAGGGCACAGATACGCAGTATTTT | TRBD1 | TRBV4-1 | NA | TRBJ2-3
CASSLRGTGWRGAGANVLTF | TGTGCCAGCAGCTTACGAGGGACAGGGTGGCGAGGGGCTGGGGCCAACGTCCTGACTTTC | TRBD1 | TRBV7-2 | few | TRBJ2-6
CSAPTGGGEKLFF | TGCAGTGCCCCTACAGGGGGCGGTGAAAAACTGTTTTTT | TRBD1 | TRBV20-1 | many | TRBJ1-4
CASSTQTGGSNQPQHF | TGTGCCAGCAGTACCCAGACAGGGGGAAGCAATCAGCCCCAGCATTTT | TRBD1 | TRBV28 | few | TRBJ1-5
CASSYPIAGYTDTQYF | TGTGCCAGCAGTTACCCGATAGCGGGTTACACAGATACGCAGTATTTT | TRBD2 | TRBV6-5 | NA | TRBJ2-3
CASSLLFGQGNLEQYF | TGTGCCAGCAGTTTGTTATTTGGACAGGGGAATCTCGAGCAGTACTTC | TRBD1 | TRBV12-3/TRBV12-4 | many | TRBJ2-7
CASSLFAQGADYYYYEQYF | TGTGCCAGCAGCTTATTCGCGCAGGGTGCGGACTACTACTACTACGAGCAGTACTTC | NA | TRBV7-9 | many | TRBJ2-7
CASSQGQANHRNTEAFF | TGTGCCAGCAGCCAAGGACAGGCCAACCACCGGAACACTGAAGCTTTCTTT | TRBD1 | TRBV11-2 | many | TRBJ1-1
CASSLFSVIDRNTEAFF | TGTGCCAGCAGTTTATTTTCCGTTATCGACAGGAACACTGAAGCTTTCTTT | NA | TRBV28 | NA | TRBJ1-1
CASSLGTGEDDEQFF | TGCGCCAGCAGCTTGGGCACAGGGGAAGACGATGAGCAGTTCTTC | TRBD1 | TRBV5-1 | few | TRBJ2-1
CASSLRGALNNEQFF | TGTGCCAGCAGCTTAAGGGGGGCACTTAACAATGAGCAGTTCTTC | NA | TRBV7-2 | NA | TRBJ2-1
CASSPGDTFNQPQHF | TGTGCCAGCTCACCTGGGGACACCTTTAATCAGCCCCAGCATTTT | NA | TRBV18 | NA | TRBJ1-5
CASLQARRGLTGELFF | TGCGCCAGCCTGCAGGCCCGCAGGGGGCTCACCGGGGAGCTGTTTTTT | TRBD1 | TRBV10-1 | NA | TRBJ2-2
CASSSNRGFSYEQYF | TGTGCCAGCAGTTCGAACAGGGGATTTTCCTACGAGCAGTACTTC | TRBD1 | TRBV5-5 | many | TRBJ2-7
CASSSGPIYGYTF | TGTGCCAGCAGCTCGGGACCGATCTATGGCTACACCTTC | NA | TRBV6-2/TRBV6-3 | many | TRBJ1-2
CASSSRRTPAKEQYF | TGTGCCAGCAGCTCTCGTAGGACTCCGGCTAAAGAGCAGTACTTC | NA | TRBV21-1 | NA | TRBJ2-7
CASRQGAGANVLTF | TGTGCCAGCAGGCAGGGGGCTGGGGCCAACGTCCTGACTTTC | TRBD1 | TRBV28 | few | TRBJ2-6
CASSQDLSGYTDTQYF | TGCGCCAGCAGCCAAGACCTCTCGGGGTACACAGATACGCAGTATTTT | NA | TRBV4-3 | many | TRBJ2-3
CASSLEAQGLAGGFDEQYF | TGCGCCAGCAGCTTGGAAGCCCAAGGACTAGCGGGGGGTTTCGACGAGCAGTACTTC | TRBD2 | TRBV5-1 | NA | TRBJ2-7
CASSDSEWEDTQYF | TGTGCCAGCAGTGACTCTGAATGGGAAGATACGCAGTATTTT | NA | TRBV6-4 | NA | TRBJ2-3
CASSFGGGAWAFF | TGTGCCAGCAGTTTTGGAGGCGGAGCGTGGGCTTTCTTT | NA | TRBV12-3/TRBV12-4 | NA | TRBJ1-1
CASSFPFRAMNTEAFF | TGTGCCAGCAGCTTTCCTTTCAGGGCTATGAACACTGAAGCTTTCTTT | NA | TRBV7-9 | NA | TRBJ1-1
CASRSRAGTGELFF | TGCGCCAGCAGATCCCGCGCAGGAACCGGGGAGCTGTTTTTT | NA | TRBV5-1 | NA | TRBJ2-2
CSAQTENKHGYTF | TGCAGTGCTCAGACTGAGAACAAGCATGGCTACACCTTC | NA | TRBV20-1 | NA | TRBJ1-2
CSAALRDSNEQYF | TGCAGTGCTGCCCTCCGGGACTCAAATGAGCAGTACTTC | NA | TRBV20-1 | few | TRBJ2-7
CASSQGLPEAFF | TGTGCCAGCTCTCAGGGTCTACCTGAAGCTTTCTTT | NA | TRBV18 | NA | TRBJ1-1
CASRPQTSGANVRTF | TGTGCCAGCAGACCACAGACCTCTGGGGCCAACGTCCGGACTTTC | NA | TRBV6-6 | few | TRBJ2-6
CASPPPTLKDKYSNQPQHF | TGTGCCAGCCCCCCCCCAACCCTCAAAGACAAGTATAGCAATCAGCCCCAGCATTTT | NA | TRBV12-3/TRBV12-4 | NA | TRBJ1-5
CASSLVGEAFF | TGTGCCAGCAGCTTGGTAGGTGAAGCTTTCTTT | NA | TRBV5-6 | few | TRBJ1-1
CASSSGPGSTDTQYF | TGCGCCAGCAGCTCCGGGCCAGGGAGCACAGATACGCAGTATTTT | NA | TRBV5-1 | NA | TRBJ2-3
CSARGTGGTEAFF | TGCAGTGCTAGGGGGACAGGGGGAACTGAAGCTTTCTTT | TRBD1 | TRBV20-1 | NA | TRBJ1-1
CASSPGTTTLQETQYF | TGTGCCAGCAGCCCGGGGACTACTACCCTCCAAGAGACCCAGTACTTC | TRBD2 | TRBV3-1 | NA | TRBJ2-5
CASSYMKGYEQYF | TGTGCCAGCAGTTACATGAAGGGGTACGAGCAGTACTTC | NA | TRBV6-5 | few | TRBJ2-7
CASSPPLAGGPSNEQFF | TGTGCCAGCTCACCCCCCTTAGCGGGGGGGCCTTCGAATGAGCAGTTCTTC | TRBD2 | TRBV18 | NA | TRBJ2-1
CSATHGGGENTEAFF | TGCAGTGCTACCCACGGGGGGGGCGAGAACACTGAAGCTTTCTTT | NA | TRBV20-1 | NA | TRBJ1-1
CAGSLLGFSYEQYF | TGTGCCGGCAGTTTACTGGGGTTCTCCTACGAGCAGTACTTC | NA | TRBV28 | NA | TRBJ2-7
CASSQGTAGGPRETQYF | TGTGCCAGCAGCCAAGGGACAGCGGGGGGGCCGCGAGAGACCCAGTACTTC | TRBD2 | TRBV3-1 | NA | TRBJ2-5
CASSLVSGGAETQYF | TGCGCCAGCAGCTTGGTTAGCGGGGGGGCCGAAACGCAGTATTTT | TRBD2 | TRBV5-1 | few | TRBJ2-3
CAGSLFILGQEYF | TGTGCCGGCAGTTTATTCATTTTGGGACAGGAGTACTTC | TRBD1 | TRBV12-3/TRBV12-4 | NA | TRBJ2-7
CSARDQGGRGELFF | TGCAGTGCTAGAGATCAGGGGGGACGAGGGGAGCTGTTTTTT | NA | TRBV20-1 | NA | TRBJ2-2
CASSLAPQDLSYEQYF | TGCGCCAGCAGCTTGGCCCCTCAGGATCTTTCCTACGAGCAGTACTTC | NA | TRBV5-1 | many | TRBJ2-7
CSATGKYSNQPQHF | TGCAGTGCTACAGGGAAGTATAGCAATCAGCCCCAGCATTTT | NA | TRBV20-1 | few | TRBJ1-5
CASSLEGLAGEQFF | TGTGCCAGCAGCTTAGAGGGACTAGCGGGGGAGCAGTTCTTC | TRBD2 | TRBV11-2 | NA | TRBJ2-1
CASSSTRRGNYEQYF | TGTGCCAGCAGTTCAACCCGACGGGGGAACTACGAGCAGTACTTC | NA | TRBV6-5 | many | TRBJ2-7